Listed below are T cell receptor beta chains from one sample, sequenced in a study of shared clonotypes between healthy human individuals. Using immunoSEQ multiplex PCR, the repertoire was profiled, and TCRdb retains in-frame clones only, with some absent. The sample includes roughly 490,000 clones, roughly 85% of them seen just once. Input material: PBMCs. All receptors come from a woman aged 40 to 50 in good health. Some clones in this sample may be carry-over from other donors' samples. CDR3s include the opening cysteine and the closing phenylalanine or tryptophan. Each record gives: clone size, J gene, D gene, V gene, CDR3 protein, CDR3 DNA. The D gene is left open where the match is weak. Some rows mark clone size as missing; the rest say once, few, many or name a class of expanded clone.

abundance: -
j_gene: TRBJ2-1
d_gene: -
v_gene: TRBV7-9
CDR3aa: CASSSDMSSYNEQFF
CDR3nt: TGTGCCAGCAGCTCGGACATGAGCTCCTACAATGAGCAGTTCTTC

abundance: -
j_gene: TRBJ2-7
d_gene: TRBD1
v_gene: TRBV5-5
CDR3aa: CASSSTGGGYEQYF
CDR3nt: TGTGCCAGCAGCTCGACAGGGGGTGGCTACGAGCAGTACTTC

abundance: many
j_gene: TRBJ1-3
d_gene: -
v_gene: TRBV6-5
CDR3aa: CASSRSPSGNTIYF
CDR3nt: TGTGCCAGCAGTAGAAGCCCCTCTGGAAACACCATATATTTT

abundance: -
j_gene: TRBJ2-3
d_gene: TRBD1
v_gene: TRBV7-3
CDR3aa: CASSSGQGGDTQYF
CDR3nt: TGTGCCAGCAGCTCAGGACAGGGTGGGGATACGCAGTATTTT

abundance: few
j_gene: TRBJ2-2
d_gene: TRBD2
v_gene: TRBV7-3
CDR3aa: CASSLSGRDGELFF
CDR3nt: TGTGCCAGCAGCTTAAGCGGGAGGGACGGGGAGCTGTTTTTT

abundance: -
j_gene: TRBJ2-3
d_gene: TRBD2
v_gene: TRBV9
CDR3aa: CASSASPGLAIPDTQYF
CDR3nt: TGTGCCAGCAGCGCCTCACCGGGACTAGCGATCCCAGATACGCAGTATTTT

abundance: -
j_gene: TRBJ2-2
d_gene: TRBD2
v_gene: TRBV15
CDR3aa: CATSRTSLYPGELFF
CDR3nt: TGTGCCACCAGCAGGACTAGCCTATACCCCGGGGAGCTGTTTTTT

abundance: -
j_gene: TRBJ2-1
d_gene: -
v_gene: TRBV28
CDR3aa: CASSSGGTKYNEQFF
CDR3nt: TGTGCCAGCAGTTCGGGCGGGACAAAGTACAATGAGCAGTTCTTC

abundance: -
j_gene: TRBJ1-2
d_gene: TRBD1
v_gene: TRBV28
CDR3aa: CASSYPTGEYGYTF
CDR3nt: TGTGCCAGCAGTTACCCAACAGGGGAATATGGCTACACCTTC

abundance: -
j_gene: TRBJ2-3
d_gene: -
v_gene: TRBV15
CDR3aa: CATSTRLVPDTQYF
CDR3nt: TGTGCCACCAGCACCCGACTAGTCCCAGATACGCAGTATTTT

abundance: once
j_gene: TRBJ1-1
d_gene: TRBD1
v_gene: TRBV6-5
CDR3aa: CASTGGNTEAFF
CDR3nt: TGTGCCAGCACAGGGGGGAACACTGAAGCTTTCTTT

abundance: -
j_gene: TRBJ2-1
d_gene: TRBD1
v_gene: TRBV7-9
CDR3aa: CASSLEVSTGGFF
CDR3nt: TGTGCCAGCAGCTTAGAGGTTTCGACAGGGGGGTTCTTC

abundance: -
j_gene: TRBJ2-2
d_gene: TRBD2
v_gene: TRBV29-1
CDR3aa: CSVSPSGVNTGELFF
CDR3nt: TGCAGCGTCTCCCCTAGCGGCGTGAACACCGGGGAGCTGTTTTTT

abundance: -
j_gene: TRBJ1-1
d_gene: -
v_gene: TRBV6-5
CDR3aa: CASSDPRPNTEAFF
CDR3nt: TGTGCCAGCAGCGACCCCAGACCGAACACTGAAGCTTTCTTT

abundance: -
j_gene: TRBJ1-4
d_gene: -
v_gene: TRBV12-5
CDR3aa: CASGLLIGAGEGGSEKLFF
CDR3nt: TGTGCTAGTGGTTTGCTCATAGGGGCAGGAGAAGGCGGTAGTGAAAAACTGTTTTTT

abundance: -
j_gene: TRBJ1-2
d_gene: -
v_gene: TRBV5-1
CDR3aa: CASSPQTANYGYTF
CDR3nt: TGCGCCAGCAGCCCACAGACAGCAAACTATGGCTACACCTTC

abundance: -
j_gene: TRBJ1-1
d_gene: -
v_gene: TRBV5-1
CDR3aa: CASCLDRPHLGEAFF
CDR3nt: TGCGCCAGCTGTCTGGACAGACCCCATCTTGGTGAAGCTTTCTTT

abundance: few
j_gene: TRBJ1-1
d_gene: TRBD1
v_gene: TRBV7-8
CDR3aa: CASSYSRGGNTEAFF
CDR3nt: TGTGCCAGCAGCTATTCCAGGGGGGGGAACACTGAAGCTTTCTTT

abundance: -
j_gene: TRBJ2-6
d_gene: -
v_gene: TRBV7-9
CDR3aa: CASSPNFGANVLTF
CDR3nt: TGTGCCAGCAGCCCCAATTTTGGGGCCAACGTCCTGACTTTC

abundance: -
j_gene: TRBJ2-1
d_gene: -
v_gene: TRBV29-1
CDR3aa: CSVEETGGLPNNEQFF
CDR3nt: TGCAGCGTTGAAGAAACAGGCGGCCTACCGAACAATGAGCAGTTCTTC

abundance: once
j_gene: TRBJ2-7
d_gene: -
v_gene: TRBV27
CDR3aa: CASSYSGTGSYEQYF
CDR3nt: TGTGCCAGCAGTTACTCCGGGACGGGCTCCTACGAGCAGTACTTC

abundance: -
j_gene: TRBJ2-5
d_gene: -
v_gene: TRBV5-4
CDR3aa: CASSFEPDNQETQYF
CDR3nt: TGTGCCAGCAGCTTTGAACCCGACAACCAAGAGACCCAGTACTTC

abundance: -
j_gene: TRBJ2-5
d_gene: -
v_gene: TRBV28
CDR3aa: CASSLPGSGKETQYF
CDR3nt: TGTGCCAGCAGTTTACCCGGGAGTGGTAAAGAGACCCAGTACTTC

abundance: -
j_gene: TRBJ2-2
d_gene: -
v_gene: TRBV6-5
CDR3aa: CASEKGSTGELFF
CDR3nt: TGTGCCAGCGAGAAGGGAAGCACCGGGGAGCTGTTTTTT

abundance: -
j_gene: TRBJ1-4
d_gene: -
v_gene: TRBV6-1
CDR3aa: CASSEAGGRNGEKLFF
CDR3nt: TGTGCCAGCAGTGAAGCTGGGGGACGGAACGGTGAAAAACTGTTTTTT

abundance: -
j_gene: TRBJ1-1
d_gene: -
v_gene: TRBV9
CDR3aa: CASSVDPGRGGWNTEAFF
CDR3nt: TGTGCCAGCAGCGTAGACCCTGGGAGGGGGGGCTGGAACACTGAAGCTTTCTTT

abundance: -
j_gene: TRBJ1-1
d_gene: -
v_gene: TRBV19
CDR3aa: CASSIDPTGLNTEAFF
CDR3nt: TGTGCCAGTAGTATAGATCCCACAGGGTTGAACACTGAAGCTTTCTTT

abundance: -
j_gene: TRBJ2-7
d_gene: -
v_gene: TRBV7-2
CDR3aa: CASSYKGDHEQYF
CDR3nt: TGTGCCAGCAGCTATAAAGGGGACCACGAGCAGTACTTC

abundance: -
j_gene: TRBJ1-3
d_gene: -
v_gene: TRBV5-1
CDR3aa: CASSLGQSSGNTIYF
CDR3nt: TGCGCCAGCAGCCTCGGGCAGAGCTCTGGAAACACCATATATTTT

abundance: once
j_gene: TRBJ2-2
d_gene: TRBD2
v_gene: TRBV2
CDR3aa: CASSRLAGGTGELFF
CDR3nt: TGTGCCAGCAGTCGACTAGCGGGCGGCACCGGGGAGCTGTTTTTT

abundance: -
j_gene: TRBJ2-1
d_gene: TRBD2
v_gene: TRBV30
CDR3aa: CAWSVGRGSYNEQFF
CDR3nt: TGTGCCTGGAGTGTCGGGAGGGGGTCCTACAATGAGCAGTTCTTC

abundance: once
j_gene: TRBJ2-1
d_gene: TRBD2
v_gene: TRBV7-9
CDR3aa: CASSLEHGLAGNGDEQFF
CDR3nt: TGTGCCAGCAGCTTGGAGCATGGGCTAGCGGGAAACGGGGATGAGCAGTTCTTC

abundance: -
j_gene: TRBJ2-2
d_gene: -
v_gene: TRBV21-1
CDR3aa: CASSRLGLAGVFGELFF
CDR3nt: TGTGCCAGCAGCAGACTCGGACTAGCGGGAGTGTTCGGGGAGCTGTTTTTT

abundance: -
j_gene: TRBJ2-3
d_gene: TRBD2
v_gene: TRBV30
CDR3aa: CACQTSGNSDTQYF
CDR3nt: TGTGCCTGTCAAACTAGCGGGAACTCAGATACGCAGTATTTT

abundance: few
j_gene: TRBJ2-7
d_gene: TRBD2
v_gene: TRBV14
CDR3aa: CASGRGSSYEQYF
CDR3nt: TGTGCCAGCGGGAGGGGTAGCTCCTACGAGCAGTACTTC

abundance: -
j_gene: TRBJ2-7
d_gene: -
v_gene: TRBV6-6
CDR3aa: CASSPGEVDEQYF
CDR3nt: TGTGCCAGCAGCCCAGGAGAGGTCGACGAGCAGTACTTC

abundance: -
j_gene: TRBJ1-1
d_gene: -
v_gene: TRBV25-1
CDR3aa: CASSDGLNTEAFF
CDR3nt: TGTGCCAGCTCGGACGGACTGAACACTGAAGCTTTCTTT

abundance: few
j_gene: TRBJ2-1
d_gene: TRBD1
v_gene: TRBV19
CDR3aa: CASSRLKGAVEQFF
CDR3nt: TGTGCCAGTAGTAGATTAAAGGGGGCGGTTGAGCAGTTCTTC

abundance: -
j_gene: TRBJ2-5
d_gene: -
v_gene: TRBV2
CDR3aa: CASSEPFGTQYF
CDR3nt: TGTGCCAGCAGTGAACCCTTCGGGACCCAGTACTTC

abundance: many
j_gene: TRBJ1-1
d_gene: -
v_gene: TRBV18
CDR3aa: CASQGQVNTEAFF
CDR3nt: TGTGCCAGTCAGGGGCAGGTGAACACTGAAGCTTTCTTT

abundance: -
j_gene: TRBJ1-1
d_gene: -
v_gene: TRBV11-2
CDR3aa: CASSPSLNTEAFF
CDR3nt: TGTGCCAGCAGCCCCAGTTTAAACACTGAAGCTTTCTTT

abundance: -
j_gene: TRBJ2-7
d_gene: TRBD2
v_gene: TRBV28
CDR3aa: CASIGGTSGSYEQYF
CDR3nt: TGTGCCAGCATCGGAGGGACTAGCGGGAGCTACGAGCAGTACTTC

abundance: -
j_gene: TRBJ2-7
d_gene: -
v_gene: TRBV30
CDR3aa: CAWSRSRAGEQYF
CDR3nt: TGTGCCTGGAGCCGGTCGCGGGCCGGCGAGCAGTACTTC

abundance: -
j_gene: TRBJ1-3
d_gene: TRBD1
v_gene: TRBV7-6
CDR3aa: CASSLAQGAGNTIYF
CDR3nt: TGTGCCAGCAGCTTAGCACAGGGGGCTGGAAACACCATATATTTT